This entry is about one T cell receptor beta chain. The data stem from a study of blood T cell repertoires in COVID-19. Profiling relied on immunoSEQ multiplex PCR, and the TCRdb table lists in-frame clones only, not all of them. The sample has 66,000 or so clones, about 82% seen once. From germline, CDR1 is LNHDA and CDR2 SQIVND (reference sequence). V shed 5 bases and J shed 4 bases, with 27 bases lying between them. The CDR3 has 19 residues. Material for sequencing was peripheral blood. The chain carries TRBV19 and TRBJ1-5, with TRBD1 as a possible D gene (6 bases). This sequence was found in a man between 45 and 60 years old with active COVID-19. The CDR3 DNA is TGTGCCAGTAGTCTCCGGCATCGACAGGCTAAGCACTCAAATCAGCCCCAGCATTTT. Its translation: CASSLRHRQAKHSNQPQHF.